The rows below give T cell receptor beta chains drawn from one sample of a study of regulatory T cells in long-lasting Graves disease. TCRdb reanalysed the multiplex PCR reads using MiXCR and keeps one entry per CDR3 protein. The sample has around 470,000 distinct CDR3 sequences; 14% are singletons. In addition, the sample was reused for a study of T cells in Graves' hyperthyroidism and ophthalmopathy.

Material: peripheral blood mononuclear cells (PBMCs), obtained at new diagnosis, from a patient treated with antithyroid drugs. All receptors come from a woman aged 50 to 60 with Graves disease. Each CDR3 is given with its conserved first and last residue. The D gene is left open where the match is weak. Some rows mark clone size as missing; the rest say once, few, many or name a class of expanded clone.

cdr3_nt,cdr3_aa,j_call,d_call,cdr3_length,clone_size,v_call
TGTGCCAGCAGACCAGTTTTTGGGGACAGGGGGCTAGGTGGCTACACCTTC,CASRPVFGDRGLGGYTF,TRBJ1-2,TRBD1,17,many,TRBV28
TGTGCCAGTAGTGAATTGGGGGGACGTGGATACGAGCAGTACTTC,CASSELGGRGYEQYF,TRBJ2-7,.,15,few,TRBV19
TGTGCCAGCAGTGAAATATTAGGGGGCGCGGCAGAAAATGAAAAACTGTTTTTT,CASSEILGGAAENEKLFF,TRBJ1-4,TRBD1,18,.,TRBV6-1
TGCGCCAGCAGCTTGGAGTGGACAGGGGTTCGCGAGCAGTACTTC,CASSLEWTGVREQYF,TRBJ2-7,TRBD1,15,many,TRBV5-1
TGTGCCAGCCAGGGACTAGCGGGCGGAAACAATGAGCAGTTCTTC,CASQGLAGGNNEQFF,TRBJ2-1,TRBD2,15,.,TRBV2
TGTGCCAGCAGTTTTCCCCGGGACAGGGGCACTGAAGCTTTCTTT,CASSFPRDRGTEAFF,TRBJ1-1,TRBD1,15,many,TRBV28
TGTGCCATCAGAAACTCGGGACAGCAGAACACTGAAGCTTTCTTT,CAIRNSGQQNTEAFF,TRBJ1-1,TRBD1,15,.,TRBV10-3
TGTGCCAGCAGACAGTTTACGAACACCGGGGAGCTGTTTTTT,CASRQFTNTGELFF,TRBJ2-2,.,14,few,TRBV9
TGTGCCAGCAGTCCTTCTGGACTAGCGGGTGTCAATGAGCAGTTCTTC,CASSPSGLAGVNEQFF,TRBJ2-1,TRBD2,16,many,TRBV6-1
TGTGCCAGCTCACCGTTCTTGGACAGGTACAATGAGCAGTTCTTC,CASSPFLDRYNEQFF,TRBJ2-1,TRBD1,15,many,TRBV18
TGTGCCAGCAGCGGGAAAATCGGACAGGACCTCACCGGGGAGCTGTTTTTT,CASSGKIGQDLTGELFF,TRBJ2-2,TRBD1,17,.,TRBV5-5
TGTGCCAGCAGCTTAGGTTCGGGACAGAAGTATGGCTACACCTTC,CASSLGSGQKYGYTF,TRBJ1-2,TRBD1,15,many,TRBV11-1
TGCGCCAGCAGCTTACTTAGCGGGGGGAACAATGAGCAGTTCTTC,CASSLLSGGNNEQFF,TRBJ2-1,TRBD2,15,many,TRBV5-1
TGCAGTGCTAGGCGGGACAGCAAAAACTATGGCTACACCTTC,CSARRDSKNYGYTF,TRBJ1-2,TRBD1,14,many,TRBV20-1
TGCGCCAGCAGAGGACAGGGGATACGAACAGATACGCAGTATTTT,CASRGQGIRTDTQYF,TRBJ2-3,TRBD1,15,few,TRBV5-1
TGTGCCAGCAGCCAAGATGAGGGGTCCTTGCCCCTCCACTTT,CASSQDEGSLPLHF,TRBJ1-6,.,14,few,TRBV4-2
TGTGCCAGCAGCTTCGGGGATTCCGGGGAGCTGTTTTTT,CASSFGDSGELFF,TRBJ2-2,.,13,few,TRBV7-9
TGTGCCAGCAGCTTAGAGGACACTAGCAATCAGCCCCAGCATTTT,CASSLEDTSNQPQHF,TRBJ1-5,.,15,.,TRBV11-3
TGTGCCAGTAGTCAACGGGCCCCGGGACAGGGCCCCTACGAGCAGTACTTC,CASSQRAPGQGPYEQYF,TRBJ2-7,TRBD1,17,.,TRBV19
TGTGCCAGCAGCTTAGTGGGGACTAGCCATGAGCAGTTCTTC,CASSLVGTSHEQFF,TRBJ2-1,TRBD2,14,many,TRBV7-8
TGTGCCAGCAGTCGACTAGCGGGAGGAGACAGCAGCTCCTACAATGAGCAGTTCTTC,CASSRLAGGDSSSYNEQFF,TRBJ2-1,TRBD2,19,many,TRBV12-3/TRBV12-4
TGCAGTGCTCCTAGCGGGCCCTGGGACACCGGGGAGCTGTTTTTT,CSAPSGPWDTGELFF,TRBJ2-2,TRBD2,15,many,TRBV20-1
TGTGCCAGCGACGCCAGTGGGGTGCCCTACGGTGAAGCTTTCTTT,CASDASGVPYGEAFF,TRBJ1-1,.,15,many,TRBV12-3/TRBV12-4
TGTGCCAGCTCACCACGACGGACAGATAGCACAGATACGCAGTATTTT,CASSPRRTDSTDTQYF,TRBJ2-3,.,16,few,TRBV18
TGTGCCAGCAGTGAAGCGCTGGGATCTGGAAACACCATATATTTT,CASSEALGSGNTIYF,TRBJ1-3,.,15,few,TRBV6-1
TGTGCCAGCATTGCATATGTGAGCAGCTACGAGCAGTACTTC,CASIAYVSSYEQYF,TRBJ2-7,.,14,many,TRBV6-2/TRBV6-3
TGTGCCAGCAGACAAACCGGGACACGGGCTTACGAGCAGTACTTC,CASRQTGTRAYEQYF,TRBJ2-7,.,15,many,TRBV7-2
TGCGCCAGCAGCCGACAGGAACCTAACTATGGCTACACCTTC,CASSRQEPNYGYTF,TRBJ1-2,.,14,many,TRBV5-1
TGTGCCAGCTCACCAGGGTCCGGTACTGAAGCTTTCTTT,CASSPGSGTEAFF,TRBJ1-1,.,13,many,TRBV18
TGCAGCGCCATAGAGGGGGACAGGGCAGAGCAGTTCTTC,CSAIEGDRAEQFF,TRBJ2-1,TRBD1,13,.,TRBV29-1
TGTGCCAGCAGTGGACTGGGGTACGAGCAGTACTTC,CASSGLGYEQYF,TRBJ2-7,.,12,few,TRBV25-1
TGTGCCAGCAGCTTTATAGCGGGAGTTCGCCAAGAGACCCAGTACTTC,CASSFIAGVRQETQYF,TRBJ2-5,TRBD2,16,.,TRBV7-9
TGCAGCGTTGACGCGGAAAAGAACACTGAAGCTTTCTTT,CSVDAEKNTEAFF,TRBJ1-1,.,13,.,TRBV29-1
TGTGCCAGCAGTTTGGGGCTCATAGAACCTCGGCGCGAGCAGTACTTC,CASSLGLIEPRREQYF,TRBJ2-7,.,16,many,TRBV28
TGCGCCAGCAGCTTGGTCGTAGGGGCCCCCTACGAGCAGTACTTC,CASSLVVGAPYEQYF,TRBJ2-7,.,15,few,TRBV5-1
TGCGCCAGCGGACAGGGCTATGGCTACACCTTC,CASGQGYGYTF,TRBJ1-2,TRBD1,11,few,TRBV5-1
TGTGCCAGCAGTTTATGGGATAGAAGTACCTACGAGCAGTACTTC,CASSLWDRSTYEQYF,TRBJ2-7,.,15,many,TRBV28
TGCAGTGCTAAGACTAGCGTTTCTTACAATGAGCAGTTCTTC,CSAKTSVSYNEQFF,TRBJ2-1,TRBD2,14,.,TRBV20-1
TGCAGCGTTGAAGATGGGGGGGGGCTCGGGGAGCTGTTTTTT,CSVEDGGGLGELFF,TRBJ2-2,.,14,many,TRBV29-1
TGCAGTGCTCCCGGGACTAGCGGGATCTACGAGCAGTACTTC,CSAPGTSGIYEQYF,TRBJ2-7,TRBD2,14,many,TRBV20-1
TGTGCCAGCAGTGGACAGGGGGCAGGGACCCAGTACTTC,CASSGQGAGTQYF,TRBJ2-5,TRBD1,13,many,TRBV28